Included here is one T cell receptor (beta chain) sequence, with context. As handled by the study authors: Estimates of nucleated cell counts were drawn from the amplification of reference gene primers. The repertoire was sequenced with immunoSEQ multiplex PCR; TCRdb's copy has only in-frame clones and lacks some. D and trimming come from the DNA, and the V and J calls and clone size come from that table. Found here are some 360,000 clones, 80% to 90% of them singletons; the top ten hold approximately 2.5%. These data originate in a study of blood T cell repertoires in COVID-19. The wider study: The origin of the acute and convalescent COVID-19 samples was the United States, Italy and Spain. From T cells, B-cell-depleted T cells, or PBMCs came the material, which was cDNA or gDNA.

The CDR3 length is 15 residues. Germline CDR1 is SGHTA and CDR2 is FQGNSA. V was cut by 1 base and J by 7 bases, with 14 bases left in between. This TCR derives from a woman aged 55-70 years with COVID-19, enrolled during active disease. This chain uses TRBV7-2 with TRBJ2-4; maybe TRBD1 (6 bases). Sequencing was performed on peripheral blood. Here the CDR3 DNA reads TGTGCCAGCAGCTTAGATTTGGGGGCCGGGAACATTCAGTACTTC. This translates into CASSLDLGAGNIQYF.